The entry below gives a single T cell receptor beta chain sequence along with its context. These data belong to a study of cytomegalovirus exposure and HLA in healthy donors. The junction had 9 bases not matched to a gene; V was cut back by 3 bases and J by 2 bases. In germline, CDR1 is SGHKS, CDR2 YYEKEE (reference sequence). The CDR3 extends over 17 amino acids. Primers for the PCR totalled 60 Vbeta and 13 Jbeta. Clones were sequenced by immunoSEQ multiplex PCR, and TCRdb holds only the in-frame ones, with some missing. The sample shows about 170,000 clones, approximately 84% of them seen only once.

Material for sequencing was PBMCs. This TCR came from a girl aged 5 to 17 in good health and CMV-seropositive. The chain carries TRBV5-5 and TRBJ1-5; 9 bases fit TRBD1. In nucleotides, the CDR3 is TGTGCCAGCAGCTGGGGACAGGGACCCTCGGGCAATCAGCCCCAGCATTTT. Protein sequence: CASSWGQGPSGNQPQHF.